What follows is one TCR beta chain and its context. Its antigen is not identified. CDR3 regions of TCR beta were amplified from RNA transcripts. First-round RT-PCR used HTBI primers; second-round multiplex PCR followed. TCRdb re-analysed the multiplex PCR reads in MiXCR, keeping a single row per CDR3 protein. The repertoire consists of 500,000 to 700,000 distinct CDR3 sequences, with 39% occurring once and the leading ten covering over 3.5%. The ends were cut back, 1 base at V and 7 bases at J, with 23 bases in the middle. Per germline, CDR1 DFQATT and CDR2 SNEGSKA (reference sequence). CDR3 length: 16 amino acids. Clinicians diagnosed using symptoms, serum thyroxine, TRAb, thyroid ultrasound and orbital computed tomography. This entry is derived from a study of Graves' ophthalmopathy and Graves' hyperthyroidism. General study points: Blood also carried most expanded thyroid clonotypes exceeding 0.001 frequency.

The TCR originated in an adult man with Graves' hyperthyroidism. The material sequenced was peripheral blood or thyroid tissue (not recorded which). The genes are TRBV20-1 and TRBJ2-7; D is unresolved. CDR3 region: CSARVKRGPAYNEQYF. The CDR3 DNA reads as TGCAGTGCTAGAGTAAAGCGTGGGCCGGCGTACAATGAGCAGTACTTC.